This is a list of T cell receptor beta chains from one sample in a study of patients and donors after allogeneic stem cell transplantation. TCRdb processed the RT-PCR reads anew with MiXCR; each CDR3 protein has one entry. The profile shows 920,000 or so distinct CDR3 sequences, roughly 17% of them singletons. Sequenced sample: blood, either unsorted or a sorted T cell fraction (not recorded which). The receptors stem from a human donor who was either an allogeneic HSCT recipient or a stem cell or donor lymphocyte infusion donor (not recorded which). It is not recorded whose cells these are; they may come from a transplant donor. Each CDR3 is given with its conserved first and last residue. Fields, in order: J gene, clone size, V gene, D gene, CDR3 protein, CDR3 DNA. The D gene is left open where the match is weak. Not every row has a clone size; where given, it reads once, few, many or a size class.

j_gene: TRBJ2-7; abundance: many; v_gene: TRBV24-1; d_gene: TRBD1; CDR3aa: CATSDPGQGYEQYF; CDR3nt: TGTGCCACCAGTGATCCGGGACAGGGCTACGAGCAGTACTTC
j_gene: TRBJ2-5; abundance: many; v_gene: TRBV5-1; d_gene: .; CDR3aa: CASSRGAQETQYF; CDR3nt: TGTGCCAGCAGTCGGGGGGCTCAAGAGACCCAGTACTTC
j_gene: TRBJ2-1; abundance: .; v_gene: TRBV12-3/TRBV12-4; d_gene: TRBD1; CDR3aa: CASSRTQGASYNEQFF; CDR3nt: TGTGCCAGCAGCCGAACCCAGGGGGCCTCCTACAATGAGCAGTTCTTC
j_gene: TRBJ2-7; abundance: many; v_gene: TRBV29-1; d_gene: TRBD1; CDR3aa: CSVGQYSYEQYF; CDR3nt: TGCAGCGTGGGACAGTACTCCTACGAGCAGTACTTC
j_gene: TRBJ2-2; abundance: .; v_gene: TRBV10-3; d_gene: TRBD1; CDR3aa: CAISSGTGGGTGELFF; CDR3nt: TGTGCCATCAGTTCCGGGACAGGGGGAGGCACCGGGGAGCTGTTTTTT
j_gene: TRBJ2-7; abundance: .; v_gene: TRBV12-3/TRBV12-4; d_gene: TRBD1; CDR3aa: CASKRQGQNSYEQYF; CDR3nt: TGTGCCAGCAAGCGACAGGGCCAGAACTCCTACGAGCAGTACTTC
j_gene: TRBJ1-4; abundance: .; v_gene: TRBV5-5; d_gene: TRBD1; CDR3aa: CASSHGTGRSEKLFF; CDR3nt: TGTGCCAGCAGCCACGGGACAGGGCGGAGTGAAAAACTGTTTTTT
j_gene: TRBJ1-2; abundance: few; v_gene: TRBV2; d_gene: TRBD1; CDR3aa: CASSEAQGAEGYTF; CDR3nt: TGTGCCAGCAGTGAAGCACAGGGGGCGGAAGGCTACACCTTC
j_gene: TRBJ2-2; abundance: .; v_gene: TRBV6-5; d_gene: .; CDR3aa: CASSYGALGELFF; CDR3nt: TGTGCCAGCAGTTACGGGGCTCTCGGGGAGCTGTTTTTT
j_gene: TRBJ1-6; abundance: .; v_gene: TRBV2; d_gene: .; CDR3aa: CASRSPRGRSPLHF; CDR3nt: TGTGCCAGCAGATCCCCCAGGGGACGTTCACCCCTCCACTTT
j_gene: TRBJ2-2; abundance: many; v_gene: TRBV5-6; d_gene: TRBD2; CDR3aa: CASSSQTSAPNTGELFF; CDR3nt: TGTGCCAGCAGCTCGCAGACTAGCGCCCCGAACACCGGGGAGCTGTTTTTT
j_gene: TRBJ2-7; abundance: few; v_gene: TRBV12-3/TRBV12-4; d_gene: .; CDR3aa: CASSAWTGGDYEQYF; CDR3nt: TGTGCCAGCAGTGCCTGGACTGGCGGGGACTACGAGCAGTACTTC
j_gene: TRBJ1-4; abundance: .; v_gene: TRBV6-1; d_gene: TRBD1; CDR3aa: CASKTGGYEKLFF; CDR3nt: TGTGCCAGTAAGACAGGGGGCTACGAAAAACTGTTTTTT
j_gene: TRBJ2-2; abundance: .; v_gene: TRBV24-1; d_gene: TRBD2; CDR3aa: CATSGGLEYTGELFF; CDR3nt: TGTGCCACCAGTGGGGGACTAGAATACACCGGGGAGCTGTTTTTT
j_gene: TRBJ2-1; abundance: many; v_gene: TRBV29-1; d_gene: .; CDR3aa: CSPGTLYNEQFF; CDR3nt: TGCAGCCCCGGGACCCTGTACAATGAGCAGTTCTTC
j_gene: TRBJ2-2; abundance: many; v_gene: TRBV12-3/TRBV12-4; d_gene: .; CDR3aa: CASSFPRPDTGELFF; CDR3nt: TGTGCCAGCAGTTTCCCCAGACCAGACACCGGGGAGCTGTTTTTT
j_gene: TRBJ2-1; abundance: .; v_gene: TRBV27; d_gene: TRBD2; CDR3aa: CASSLQPTSRYNEQFF; CDR3nt: TGTGCCAGCAGTTTACAGCCGACTAGCAGATACAATGAGCAGTTCTTC
j_gene: TRBJ2-7; abundance: many; v_gene: TRBV20-1; d_gene: TRBD2; CDR3aa: CSAPGTSSYEQYF; CDR3nt: TGCAGTGCTCCCGGGACTAGCTCCTACGAGCAGTACTTC
j_gene: TRBJ1-3; abundance: few; v_gene: TRBV27; d_gene: .; CDR3aa: CASGRGNTIYF; CDR3nt: TGTGCCAGCGGGAGGGGAAACACCATATATTTT
j_gene: TRBJ1-4; abundance: .; v_gene: TRBV4-2; d_gene: TRBD1; CDR3aa: CASSPYRTGTPNEKLFF; CDR3nt: TGTGCCAGCAGCCCTTACCGGACAGGGACCCCTAATGAAAAACTGTTTTTT
j_gene: TRBJ1-1; abundance: .; v_gene: TRBV7-2; d_gene: .; CDR3aa: CASSLDWGNTEAFF; CDR3nt: TGTGCCAGCAGCTTGGACTGGGGGAACACTGAAGCTTTCTTT
j_gene: TRBJ2-1; abundance: .; v_gene: TRBV24-1; d_gene: TRBD1; CDR3aa: CATSDTDRGGYNEQFF; CDR3nt: TGTGCCACCAGTGACACGGACAGGGGAGGGTACAATGAGCAGTTCTTC
j_gene: TRBJ2-3; abundance: few; v_gene: TRBV11-2; d_gene: TRBD2; CDR3aa: CASSLVTSGGVLSTDTQYF; CDR3nt: TGTGCCAGCAGCTTAGTGACTAGCGGGGGGGTTTTAAGCACAGATACGCAGTATTTT
j_gene: TRBJ2-3; abundance: .; v_gene: TRBV4-1; d_gene: .; CDR3aa: CASSQEEGVIADTQYF; CDR3nt: TGCGCCAGCAGCCAAGAAGAGGGGGTGATTGCAGATACGCAGTATTTT
j_gene: TRBJ2-5; abundance: .; v_gene: TRBV5-1; d_gene: .; CDR3aa: CASSWPTGGRGETQYF; CDR3nt: TGCGCCAGCAGCTGGCCTACCGGGGGCCGAGGGGAGACCCAGTACTTC
j_gene: TRBJ1-3; abundance: few; v_gene: TRBV6-5; d_gene: .; CDR3aa: CASSYGSITRGNTIYF; CDR3nt: TGTGCCAGCAGTTACGGGTCCATTACCCGTGGAAACACCATATATTTT
j_gene: TRBJ2-1; abundance: many; v_gene: TRBV9; d_gene: .; CDR3aa: CASSVDYNEQFF; CDR3nt: TGTGCCAGCAGTGTTGACTACAATGAGCAGTTCTTC
j_gene: TRBJ2-3; abundance: few; v_gene: TRBV7-9; d_gene: .; CDR3aa: CASSLEMGFDTQYF; CDR3nt: TGTGCCAGCAGCTTAGAGATGGGTTTTGATACGCAGTATTTT
j_gene: TRBJ1-6; abundance: .; v_gene: TRBV18; d_gene: .; CDR3aa: CASSPKDDGSSPLHF; CDR3nt: TGTGCCAGCTCACCAAAAGACGATGGGAGTTCACCCCTCCACTTT
j_gene: TRBJ2-1; abundance: .; v_gene: TRBV4-2; d_gene: .; CDR3aa: CASSQSTGSSSYNEQFF; CDR3nt: TGTGCCAGCAGCCAATCTACAGGATCTAGCTCCTACAATGAGCAGTTCTTC
j_gene: TRBJ2-7; abundance: few; v_gene: TRBV12-3/TRBV12-4; d_gene: .; CDR3aa: CASSLHRTPYEQYF; CDR3nt: TGTGCCAGCAGTTTACACAGAACCCCCTACGAGCAGTACTTC
j_gene: TRBJ2-7; abundance: .; v_gene: TRBV7-9; d_gene: TRBD2; CDR3aa: CASSLVSGGEQYF; CDR3nt: TGTGCCAGCAGCTTGGTGTCGGGAGGCGAGCAGTACTTC
j_gene: TRBJ1-4; abundance: .; v_gene: TRBV4-1; d_gene: .; CDR3aa: CASSPHQGRPPNEKLFF; CDR3nt: TGCGCCAGCAGCCCTCATCAGGGCCGACCACCTAATGAAAAACTGTTTTTT
j_gene: TRBJ2-7; abundance: .; v_gene: TRBV5-6; d_gene: .; CDR3aa: CASSPGERQYYEQYF; CDR3nt: TGTGCCAGCAGCCCCGGAGAGCGGCAATACTACGAGCAGTACTTC
j_gene: TRBJ2-7; abundance: few; v_gene: TRBV12-3/TRBV12-4; d_gene: TRBD2; CDR3aa: CASSLGRTSGRTYEQYF; CDR3nt: TGTGCCAGCAGTTTAGGAAGGACTAGCGGGAGAACTTACGAGCAGTACTTC
j_gene: TRBJ1-4; abundance: .; v_gene: TRBV6-1; d_gene: TRBD1; CDR3aa: CASSIDRGGGKLFF; CDR3nt: TGTGCCAGCAGTATCGACAGGGGCGGTGGAAAACTGTTTTTT
j_gene: TRBJ1-1; abundance: .; v_gene: TRBV18; d_gene: .; CDR3aa: CASSRKGGNTEAFF; CDR3nt: TGTGCCAGCTCACGGAAAGGGGGGAACACTGAAGCTTTCTTT
j_gene: TRBJ1-1; abundance: .; v_gene: TRBV7-8; d_gene: .; CDR3aa: CASREQGLGTEAFF; CDR3nt: TGTGCCAGCAGGGAACAGGGTCTGGGCACTGAAGCTTTCTTT
j_gene: TRBJ1-2; abundance: .; v_gene: TRBV6-4; d_gene: TRBD1; CDR3aa: CASSDGQVGGYTF; CDR3nt: TGTGCCAGCAGTGACGGACAGGTCGGGGGCTACACCTTC
j_gene: TRBJ2-1; abundance: few; v_gene: TRBV6-1; d_gene: .; CDR3aa: CASISGRSQSEQFF; CDR3nt: TGTGCCAGCATTTCCGGGAGATCGCAGAGTGAGCAGTTCTTC
j_gene: TRBJ2-5; abundance: .; v_gene: TRBV5-1; d_gene: TRBD2; CDR3aa: CASSLQTSGGARETQYF; CDR3nt: TGCGCCAGCAGCTTACAGACTAGCGGGGGGGCTCGGGAGACCCAGTACTTC
j_gene: TRBJ2-3; abundance: few; v_gene: TRBV20-1; d_gene: .; CDR3aa: CSAPGVNTQYF; CDR3nt: TGCAGTGCTCCCGGGGTGAATACGCAGTATTTT
j_gene: TRBJ1-6; abundance: .; v_gene: TRBV6-1; d_gene: .; CDR3aa: CASSEASEAWVSPLHF; CDR3nt: TGTGCCAGCAGTGAAGCGAGCGAGGCCTGGGTTTCACCCCTCCACTTT
j_gene: TRBJ1-1; abundance: .; v_gene: TRBV6-5; d_gene: .; CDR3aa: CASSYNRVRETEAFF; CDR3nt: TGTGCCAGCAGTTATAACAGGGTACGAGAGACTGAAGCTTTCTTT
j_gene: TRBJ1-6; abundance: .; v_gene: TRBV15; d_gene: TRBD1; CDR3aa: CATSVPPGQGDSPLHF; CDR3nt: TGTGCCACCAGCGTTCCGCCGGGACAGGGGGATTCACCCCTCCACTTT
j_gene: TRBJ2-1; abundance: .; v_gene: TRBV9; d_gene: TRBD1; CDR3aa: CASSAYRGRVNNEQFF; CDR3nt: TGTGCCAGCAGCGCTTACAGGGGGCGCGTCAACAATGAGCAGTTCTTC
j_gene: TRBJ2-7; abundance: few; v_gene: TRBV20-1; d_gene: TRBD1; CDR3aa: CSARSRTGKGEQYF; CDR3nt: TGCAGTGCTAGATCCCGGACAGGGAAAGGCGAGCAGTACTTC
j_gene: TRBJ1-2; abundance: few; v_gene: TRBV6-5; d_gene: .; CDR3aa: CASSYSGGSHGYTF; CDR3nt: TGTGCCAGCAGTTACTCGGGGGGTTCCCATGGCTACACCTTC
j_gene: TRBJ2-7; abundance: .; v_gene: TRBV5-1; d_gene: .; CDR3aa: CASRLGGQDEQYF; CDR3nt: TGCGCCAGCAGATTAGGGGGGCAGGACGAGCAGTACTTC
j_gene: TRBJ1-5; abundance: .; v_gene: TRBV2; d_gene: .; CDR3aa: CASRGAGNQPQHF; CDR3nt: TGTGCCAGCAGGGGGGCCGGCAATCAGCCCCAGCATTTT
j_gene: TRBJ2-7; abundance: few; v_gene: TRBV20-1; d_gene: .; CDR3aa: CSAKGTQVYEQYF; CDR3nt: TGCAGTGCAAAAGGGACGCAAGTCTACGAGCAGTACTTC
j_gene: TRBJ1-1; abundance: few; v_gene: TRBV7-7; d_gene: TRBD1; CDR3aa: CASSRDSRTEAFF; CDR3nt: TGTGCTAGCAGCCGGGACAGTCGGACTGAAGCTTTCTTT
j_gene: TRBJ2-3; abundance: few; v_gene: TRBV6-1; d_gene: TRBD2; CDR3aa: CASSPGTSSTDTQYF; CDR3nt: TGTGCCAGCAGCCCCGGGACTAGCAGCACAGATACGCAGTATTTT